This TCR beta chain was documented in a study of response to subunit inactivated influenza vaccine. Findings and caveats of the study: It was suggested by the authors that few new T cells are recruited by each seasonal influenza vaccination.

This clonotype was seen more than once but under ten times. Its antigen remains unknown. TCRdb passed the RT-PCR reads through MiXCR, listing each CDR3 protein once. The table records about 520,000 distinct CDR3 sequences, about 25% of them present only once. CDR3 size: 14 residues. Germline V lookup: CDR1 LGHNA, CDR2 YNFKEQ. V was pared by 5 bases and J by 2 bases, with 11 bases between. Material: CD4+ T cells sorted from PBMCs, obtained less than 6 days after vaccination. This receptor was taken from a man aged 45-65 years who received an inactivated influenza vaccine. The chain combines TRBV4-2 with TRBJ2-3, with D possibly TRBD1 on 6 matching bases. The CDR3 is CASSAWDTTDTQYF. The CDR3 coding sequence is TGTGCCAGCAGCGCCTGGGACACCACAGATACGCAGTATTTT.